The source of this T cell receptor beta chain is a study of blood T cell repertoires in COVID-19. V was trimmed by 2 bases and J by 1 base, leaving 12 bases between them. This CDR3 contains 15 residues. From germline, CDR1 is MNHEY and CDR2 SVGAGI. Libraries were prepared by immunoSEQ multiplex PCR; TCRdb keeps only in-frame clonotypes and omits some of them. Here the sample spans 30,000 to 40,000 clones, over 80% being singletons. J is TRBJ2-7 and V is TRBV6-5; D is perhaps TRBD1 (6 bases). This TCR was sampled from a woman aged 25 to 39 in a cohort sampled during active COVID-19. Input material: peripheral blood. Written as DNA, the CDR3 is TGTGCCAGCAGTTACGGGCAGGGACAATCCTACGAGCAGTACTTC. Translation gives CASSYGQGQSYEQYF.